Sequencing of this T cell receptor (beta chain) was carried out in a study of T cells in Graves' hyperthyroidism and ophthalmopathy. Background on the study: Initial diagnosis, before any treatment, was when peripheral blood was collected.

Amplified regions were TCR beta CDR3 sequences from RNA transcripts. The HTBI primer set served for first-round RT-PCR of the TCR CDR3. One entry per CDR3 protein results from TCRdb running MiXCR on the multiplex PCR reads. The sample includes around 610,000 distinct CDR3 sequences, roughly 15% of them seen just once. Trimming took off 8 bases at V and 5 bases at J, with 27 bases between the two ends. The CDR3 extends over 17 amino acids. The germline V gene has CDR1 MDHEN and CDR2 SYDVKM. It was 10 ml of fresh peripheral blood that supplied the PBMCs. This clonotype was observed many times. The clonotype originates from a woman aged 40-49 years with Graves' ophthalmopathy. Material: blood. The V and J genes are TRBV28 and TRBJ2-5; D may correspond to TRBD1 or TRBD2 (6 bases each). The CDR3 is CASCKGGGFTTEETQYF. The CDR3 DNA follows: TGTGCCAGCTGTAAAGGGGGAGGTTTTACGACGGAGGAGACCCAGTACTTC.